In its sample, the clone carrying this T cell receptor beta chain was seen a few times. Its antigen is not identified. The CDR3 consists of 14 residues. In germline, CDR1 is MDHEN, CDR2 SYDVKM. V lost 6 bases and J 3 bases, leaving 12 bases between the germline ends. Treatment given: 10-day PBMC culture with coronavirus spike peptide pools or control peptides (ViraFEST assay). This record belongs to a study of vaccination and CD4 T cells after COVID-19. Turning to the study itself: Drawing of post-COVID samples took place a median about 97 days after diagnosis (range 35 to 161).

Scientists ran DNA taken from cultured CD4+ T cells through the Oncomine TCR Beta short-read assay for sequencing. TCRdb reprocessed the PCR reads via MiXCR and lists one record per CDR3 protein. Counted here are 15,000 to 20,000 distinct CDR3 sequences, 35% to 40% occurring once; the ten biggest clones make up roughly 12%. The sample comprised CD4+ T cells from blood, cultured in vitro. The chain employs TRBV28 and TRBJ1-5, with a possible D match to TRBD1 (6 bases). This receptor was taken from a human donor who had recovered from COVID-19. The CDR3 DNA reads TGTGCCAGCAGGGCGGGACAACACAATCAGCCCCAGCATTTT. Its translation is CASRAGQHNQPQHF.